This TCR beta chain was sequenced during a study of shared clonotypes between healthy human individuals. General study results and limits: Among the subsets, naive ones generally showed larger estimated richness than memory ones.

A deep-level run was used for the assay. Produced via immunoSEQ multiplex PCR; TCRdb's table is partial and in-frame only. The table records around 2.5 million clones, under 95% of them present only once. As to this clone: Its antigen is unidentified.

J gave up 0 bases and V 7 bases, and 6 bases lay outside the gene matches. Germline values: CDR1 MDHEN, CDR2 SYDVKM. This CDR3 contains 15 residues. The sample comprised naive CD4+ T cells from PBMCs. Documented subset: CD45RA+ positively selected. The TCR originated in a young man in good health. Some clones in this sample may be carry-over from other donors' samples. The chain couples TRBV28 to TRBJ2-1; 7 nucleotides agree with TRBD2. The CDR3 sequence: CASITGGSSYNEQFF. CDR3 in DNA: TGTGCCAGCATAACTGGCGGGAGCTCCTACAATGAGCAGTTCTTC.